These 8 T cell receptor beta chains came from one sample sequenced in a study of T cell responses to AZD1222 COVID-19 vaccine. TCRdb's table, derived via immunoSEQ multiplex PCR, lists solely in-frame clones and lacks some. The sample shows 200,000 to 250,000 clones, 90% to 95% of them seen only once. The material was peripheral blood, obtained 28 days after the second dose of the MenACWY control vaccine. These receptors originate from an adult who received the MenACWY meningococcal vaccine as a control.

The V gene is TRBV5-1, the J gene TRBJ2-2; 7 bases align to TRBD2. The CDR3 is 17 amino acids. Looked up from germline, CDR1 is SGHRS and CDR2 is YFSETQ. J gave up 1 base and V 5 bases, and 11 bases lay outside the gene matches. CDR3 in DNA: TGCGCCAGCAGAGTGAGCGGGACGACTAAGAACACCGGGGAGCTGTTTTTT. Translating it yields CASRVSGTTKNTGELFF.

This clone was found once. The chain joins TRBV15 to TRBJ2-7, with a tentative D call TRBD1 (5 bases). This CDR3 is 13 amino acids long. Germline-derived CDR1 and CDR2 are LNHNV and YYDKDF (reference sequence). Between the trimmed V and J ends, which lost 9 bases and 2 bases, there was a span of 14 bases. The chain's CDR3 is CATKGDSAYEQYF. CDR3 DNA: TGTGCCACTAAAGGGGATTCAGCCTACGAGCAGTACTTC.

The chain recombines TRBV7-8 with TRBJ1-6; D is possibly TRBD1 (5 bases). This CDR3 comprises 15 residues. Per the germline V gene, CDR1 is SGHVS and CDR2 is FQNEAQ. Trimming took 5 bases from V and 6 from J, leaving 14 bases between them. CDR3 DNA sequence: TGTGCCAGCAGCGGAGGAGTGGGGGGTAATTCACCCCTCCACTTT. Amino acids: CASSGGVGGNSPLHF.

This clone was observed once. The chain recombines TRBV7-2 with TRBJ2-5; possibly TRBD2 for D (7 bases). The ends were cut back, 7 bases at V and 1 base at J, with 16 bases in the middle. CDR1 is SGHTA and CDR2 is FQGNSA in the germline V gene. This CDR3 has 15 residues. CDR3: CASTPWGGLQETQYF. The CDR3 bases are TGTGCCAGCACCCCCTGGGGGGGGCTCCAAGAGACCCAGTACTTC.

The chain employs TRBV7-3 and TRBJ2-3; weak D call: TRBD2 (5 bases). The CDR3 consists of 15 residues. Germline-derived CDR1 and CDR2 are SGHTA and FQGTGA. The V gene lost 5 bases and the J gene lost 0 bases, with 12 bases spanning the gap. CDR3 nucleotides: TGTGCCAGCAGCAGCGGATCGTCTAGCACAGATACGCAGTATTTT. Translated, it gives CASSSGSSSTDTQYF.

A remark on this clone: Other DNA sequences within the sample encode an identical CDR3. This chain links TRBV28 with TRBJ2-1; the D is unclear. Trimming stripped 3 bases from V and 3 bases from J, with 3 bases between. CDR3 length: 12 amino acids. Germline V lookup: CDR1 MDHEN, CDR2 SYDVKM. The CDR3 DNA sequence: TGTGCCAGCAGTTTTGGCTACAATGAGCAGTTCTTC. As protein: CASSFGYNEQFF.

This chain joins TRBV6-6 and TRBJ1-1; perhaps TRBD1 as D (5 bases). V was cut by 2 bases and J by 4 bases, with 11 bases left in between. Germline V lookup: CDR1 MNHNY, CDR2 SVGAGI (reference sequence). The CDR3 is made up of 14 amino acids. The CDR3 region is CASSYAGVGTEAFF. CDR3 nucleotide sequence: TGTGCCAGCAGTTACGCGGGGGTGGGCACTGAAGCTTTCTTT.

The chain links TRBV7-8 to TRBJ1-2; TRBD1 matches 10 bases. V dropped 5 bases and J dropped 6; count of bases not matched to a gene: 15. The CDR3 is made up of 17 amino acids. Germline CDR1 and CDR2: SGHVS and FQNEAQ. The CDR3: CASSQQLPGQGIDGYTF. Written as DNA, the CDR3 is TGTGCCAGCAGCCAACAGTTACCGGGACAGGGGATAGATGGCTACACCTTC.